The 11 T cell receptor beta chains given below trace back to one sample, sequenced in a study of blood T cell repertoires in COVID-19. Sequencing was performed with immunoSEQ multiplex PCR; in TCRdb, only in-frame clones are kept and a portion is missing. The sample lists over 150,000 clones; roughly four fifths were seen once. The sample was peripheral blood. Receptors originate from a woman older than 75 with acute or convalescent COVID-19.

Here the CDR3 reads CASSLEARGNSPLHF. The CDR3 DNA follows: TGTGCCAGCAGCTTGGAGGCCAGGGGAAACTCACCCCTCCACTTT. This sequence joins TRBV5-5 and TRBJ1-6; a weak D match, TRBD1 (6 bases). V lost 0 bases and J 10 bases, leaving 14 bases between the germline ends. CDR1 SGHKS and CDR2 YYEKEE come from the germline V gene (reference sequence). The CDR3 spans 15 residues.

The chain recombines TRBV11-2 with TRBJ2-7; 7 bases match TRBD2. CDR3 size: 14 residues. V shed 5 bases, J shed 6 bases, and the junction held 10 bases outside the gene matches. The V gene's germline CDR1 is SGHAT and CDR2 FQNNGV. The CDR3 protein is CASSTSAQAGEQYF. CDR3 bases: TGTGCCAGCAGCACTAGCGCACAGGCTGGCGAGCAGTACTTC. Filled out from reference TRBV11-2 and TRBJ2-7, the complete variable domain reads EAGVAQSPRYKIIEKRQSVAFWCNPISGHATLYWYQQILGQGPKLLIQFQNNGVVDDSQLPKDRFSAERLKGVDSTLKIQPAKLEDSAVYLCASSTSAQAGEQYFGPGTRLTVT.

This clone was picked up a small number of times. The genes are TRBV9 and TRBJ1-6; 7 bases match TRBD1. The CDR3 is 14 amino acids. Germline V gives CDR1 SGDLS, CDR2 YYNGEE. The trim removed 4 bases at V and 7 bases at J, leaving 5 bases unmatched. CDR3 DNA sequence: TGTGCCAGCAGCTGGGACAGCTTAAATTCACCCCTCCACTTT. Translated: CASSWDSLNSPLHF.

V is TRBV12-3 or TRBV12-4 and J is TRBJ1-5; D call uncertain. The CDR3 spans 13 residues. V shed 9 bases and J shed 1 base, with 10 bases lying between them. This CDR3 is CASAAGSNQPQHF. CDR3 DNA: TGTGCCAGTGCTGCGGGAAGCAATCAGCCCCAGCATTTT.

The genes are TRBV20-1 and TRBJ1-2, with D tentatively TRBD1 (6 bases). With 5 bases removed from V and 4 bases from J, the gap between germline ends came to 8 bases. Germline-derived CDR1 and CDR2 are DFQATT and SNEGSKA (reference sequence). The CDR3 runs 11 residues. CDR3 region: CSASDSYGYTF. The CDR3 nucleotides read TGCAGTGCTTCGGACAGCTATGGCTACACCTTC.

The chain carries TRBV7-2 and TRBJ1-1, with a tentative D call TRBD1 (6 bases). The V end lost 4 bases, the J end lost 4 bases, and 19 bases lay between the germline ends. This CDR3 is built from 16 residues. Looked up from germline, CDR1 is SGHTA and CDR2 is FQGNSA. CDR3 region: CASSSRGQKKITEAFF. CDR3 DNA sequence: TGTGCCAGCAGCTCTAGGGGACAAAAAAAAATCACTGAAGCTTTCTTT.

This chain joins TRBV2 and TRBJ1-1, with a tentative D call TRBD1 (5 bases). The V gene's germline CDR1 is SNHLY and CDR2 FYNNEI. Trimming took 4 bases from V and 5 from J, leaving 14 bases between them. The CDR3 has 14 residues. The CDR3 DNA follows: TGTGCCAGCAGTGTCCGGGACGGAGGGACTGAAGCTTTCTTT. This sequence encodes CASSVRDGGTEAFF. The entire variable domain, with the rest obtained from reference TRBV2 and TRBJ1-1, is as follows: EPEVTQTPSHQVTQMGQEVILRCVPISNHLYFYWYRQILGQKVEFLVSFYNNEISEKSEIFDDQFSVERPDGSNFTLKIRSTKLEDSAMYFCASSVRDGGTEAFFGQGTRLTVV.

The chain links TRBV7-2 to TRBJ2-6, with D perhaps TRBD1 (5 bases). CDR1 and CDR2 (germline): SGHTA, FQGNSA. The germline V and J ends were trimmed by 5 bases and 2 bases, with 13 bases remaining between them. This CDR3 spans 16 amino acids. The CDR3 DNA follows: TGTGCCAGCAGCCCAACCAGGGTCACTGGGGCCAACGTCCTGACTTTC. As protein: CASSPTRVTGANVLTF.

V is TRBV5-4 and J is TRBJ2-5; D may be TRBD1 (5 bases). Trimming left V 3 bases short and J 2 bases short, with 11 bases between. The CDR3 totals 14 residues. CDR1 is SGHNT and CDR2 is YYREEE in the germline V gene (reference sequence). CDR3 DNA: TGTGCCAGCAGCTCACCTCAGGGACAAGAGACCCAGTACTTC. Translating gives CASSSPQGQETQYF.

This clone was observed a handful of times. The V and J genes are TRBV18 and TRBJ2-1; 7 bases map to TRBD1. Germline V gene sequence: CDR1 KGHSH, CDR2 LQKENI. Trimming took 2 bases from V and 4 from J; bases not matched to a gene: 2. The length of the CDR3 is 14 residues. The CDR3 is CASSPGTVYNEQFF. The CDR3 DNA reads TGTGCCAGCTCACCAGGGACAGTTTACAATGAGCAGTTCTTC.

The chain has TRBV19 and TRBJ2-2, with 9 bases matching TRBD2. The CDR3 is 14 residues long. Per the germline V gene, CDR1 is LNHDA and CDR2 is SQIVND (reference sequence). The V gene end was trimmed by 6 bases and the J gene end by 3 bases; junction bases not matched to a gene: 2. CDR3 sequence (DNA): TGTGCCAGTAGCAAGCGGGGGGACACCGGGGAGCTGTTTTTT. It yields the protein CASSKRGDTGELFF.